The clone carrying this T cell receptor beta chain was seen only once. The antigen is not known. This entry is derived from a study of T cell responses to AZD1222 COVID-19 vaccine. Whole-study findings and limits: Donors, mostly white British, included more females; clonal diversity was possibly underestimated. Once two AZD1222 doses were given, Spike-specific TCR breadth and depth went up. As reported, nearly half of all spike-specific TCRs target variant regions that are unmutated.

Measured with immunoSEQ multiplex PCR; TCRdb has only the in-frame clones, and not every one. The repertoire consists of about 110,000 clones, with roughly 91% occurring once and the leading ten covering around a tenth. Unmatched junction bases numbered 2, after V lost 4 bases and J lost 1 base. This CDR3 has 14 residues. Germline CDR1 and CDR2: MNHNY and SVGAGI (reference sequence). The sample was peripheral blood, taken on day 0 of AZD1222 vaccination. The origin of this receptor is an adult in good health. This chain uses TRBV6-6 with TRBJ2-5; 8 bases are shared with TRBD2. The CDR3 loop is CASSFLAGQETQYF. The CDR3 bases are TGTGCCAGCAGTTTTCTAGCGGGCCAAGAGACCCAGTACTTC.